These 4 T cell receptor beta chains came from one sample sequenced in a study of T-cell reconstitution after alpha-beta-depleted transplantation in children. Unique molecular identifiers were incorporated into the prepared TCRbeta library. From the PCR reads, TCRdb called clonotypes with MiXCR, one entry per CDR3 protein. Among approximately 270,000 distinct CDR3 sequences, 9.9% were seen once, and the ten largest hold roughly 9.1%. This specimen was PBMCs from the stem cell graft donor, taken from the stem cell graft. The source of these receptors is a human donor who donated a stem cell graft to a child with SCID.

This clonotype occurred many times. V usage is TRBV6-5 and J usage is TRBJ2-1, with no clear D. Germline CDR1 reads MNHEY; CDR2 reads SVGAGI. The CDR3 is 14 amino acids. V lost 5 bases to trimming and J lost 1 base, with 9 bases between them. CDR3 sequence (DNA): TGTGCCAGCAGTACTAAGTGGTCCTACAATGAGCAGTTCTTC. Its translation: CASSTKWSYNEQFF.

The chain couples TRBV5-1 to TRBJ2-3, with D possibly being TRBD1 (6 bases). In germline, CDR1 is SGHRS, CDR2 YFSETQ. Trimming removed 0 bases from V and 0 bases from J, with 11 bases in between. CDR3 length equals 16 residues. The CDR3, as DNA: TGCGCCAGCAGCTTGGCTGGGACACTTAGCACAGATACGCAGTATTTT. Residues: CASSLAGTLSTDTQYF.

This clonotype came up a few times. J is TRBJ2-3 and V is TRBV10-3; tentatively, D is TRBD1 (6 bases). The CDR3 is 13 amino acids. CDR1 and CDR2 from the germline V gene are ENHRY and SYGVKD. V gave up 8 bases and J gave up 2 bases, with 11 bases separating them. The CDR3 DNA sequence: TGTGCCATCGCCAGGGGTCCCACAGATACGCAGTATTTT. Protein sequence: CAIARGPTDTQYF.

This clonotype was seen a few times. CDR3 nucleotides: TGTGCCAGCATGCGACGGCCATCCACAGATACGCAGTATTTT. This gives the protein CASMRRPSTDTQYF. The chain links TRBV6-5 to TRBJ2-3; D gene ambiguous. V gave up 7 bases and J gave up 2 bases, with 13 bases separating them. Germline V gives CDR1 MNHEY, CDR2 SVGAGI. CDR3 length: 14 amino acids.